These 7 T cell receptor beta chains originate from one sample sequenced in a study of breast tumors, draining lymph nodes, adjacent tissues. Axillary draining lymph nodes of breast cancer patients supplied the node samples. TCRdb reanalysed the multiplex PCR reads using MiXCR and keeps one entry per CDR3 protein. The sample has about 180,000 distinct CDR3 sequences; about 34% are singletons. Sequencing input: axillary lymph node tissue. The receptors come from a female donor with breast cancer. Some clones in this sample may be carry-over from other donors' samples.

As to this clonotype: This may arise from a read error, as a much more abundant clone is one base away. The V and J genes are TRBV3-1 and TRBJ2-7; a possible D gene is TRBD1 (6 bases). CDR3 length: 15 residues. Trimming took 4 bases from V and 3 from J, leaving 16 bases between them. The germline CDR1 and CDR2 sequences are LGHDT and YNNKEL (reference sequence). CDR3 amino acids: CASSLRGASFYEQYF. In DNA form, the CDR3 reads TGTGCCAGCAGCCTCAGGGGCGCTAGCTTCTACGAGCAGTACTTC.

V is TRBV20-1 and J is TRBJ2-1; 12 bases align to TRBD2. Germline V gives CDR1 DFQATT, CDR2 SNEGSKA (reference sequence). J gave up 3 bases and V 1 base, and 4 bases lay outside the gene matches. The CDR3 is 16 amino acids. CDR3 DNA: TGCAGTGCTAGAGTTCTAGCGGGAGGGATCTACAATGAGCAGTTCTTC. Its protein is CSARVLAGGIYNEQFF.

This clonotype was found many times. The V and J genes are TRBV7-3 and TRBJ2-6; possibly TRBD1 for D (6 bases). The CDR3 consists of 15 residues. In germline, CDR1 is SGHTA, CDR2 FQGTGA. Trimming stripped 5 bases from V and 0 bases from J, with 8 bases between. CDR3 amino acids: CASSPQGSGANVLTF. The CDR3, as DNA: TGTGCCAGCAGCCCACAGGGCTCTGGGGCCAACGTCCTGACTTTC.

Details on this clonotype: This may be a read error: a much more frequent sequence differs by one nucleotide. The DNA of the CDR3 is TGTGCCAGCTCACCAAATAATGAGCAGTCCTTC. Translated: CASSPNNEQSF. This sequence joins TRBV18 and TRBJ2-1; D is unclear. This CDR3 has 11 amino acids. CDR1 is KGHSH and CDR2 is LQKENI in the germline V gene.

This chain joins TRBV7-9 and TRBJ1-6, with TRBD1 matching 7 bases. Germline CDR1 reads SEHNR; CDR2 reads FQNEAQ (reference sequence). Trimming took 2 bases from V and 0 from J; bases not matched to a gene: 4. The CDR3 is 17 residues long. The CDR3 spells CASSLRDSRSYNSPLHF. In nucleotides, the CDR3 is TGTGCCAGCAGCTTAAGGGACAGCCGCTCCTATAATTCACCCCTCCACTTT. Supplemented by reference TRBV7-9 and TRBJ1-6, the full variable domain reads DTGVSQNPRHKITKRGQNVTFRCDPISEHNRLYWYRQTLGQGPEFLTYFQNEAQLEKSRLLSDRFSAERPKGSFSTLEIQRTEQGDSAMYLCASSLRDSRSYNSPLHFGNGTRLTVT.

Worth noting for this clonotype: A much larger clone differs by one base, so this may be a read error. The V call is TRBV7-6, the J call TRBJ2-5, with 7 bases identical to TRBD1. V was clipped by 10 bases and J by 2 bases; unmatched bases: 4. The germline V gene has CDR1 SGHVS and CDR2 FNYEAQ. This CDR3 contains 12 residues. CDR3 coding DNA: TGTGCCACCAGGGGACAGCAAGAGACCCAGTACTTC. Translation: CATRGQQETQYF.

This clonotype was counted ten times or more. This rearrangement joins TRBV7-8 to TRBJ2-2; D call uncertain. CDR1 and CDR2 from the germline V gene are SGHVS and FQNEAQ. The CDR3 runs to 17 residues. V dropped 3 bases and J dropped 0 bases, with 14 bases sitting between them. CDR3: CASSFRGAATNTGELFF. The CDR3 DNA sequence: TGTGCCAGCAGCTTCAGAGGTGCCGCAACGAACACCGGGGAGCTGTTTTTT.